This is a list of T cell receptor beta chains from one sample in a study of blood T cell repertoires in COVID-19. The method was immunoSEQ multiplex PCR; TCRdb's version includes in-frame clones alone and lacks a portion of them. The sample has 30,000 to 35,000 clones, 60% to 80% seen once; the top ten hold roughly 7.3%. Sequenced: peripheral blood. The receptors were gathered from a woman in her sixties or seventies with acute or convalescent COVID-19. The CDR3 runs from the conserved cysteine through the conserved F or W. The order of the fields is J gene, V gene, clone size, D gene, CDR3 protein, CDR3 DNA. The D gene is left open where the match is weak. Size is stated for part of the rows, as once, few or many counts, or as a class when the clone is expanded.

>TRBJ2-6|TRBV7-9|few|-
CASSLGGPGANVLTF
TGTGCCAGCAGCTTGGGGGGGCCAGGGGCCAACGTCCTGACTTTC
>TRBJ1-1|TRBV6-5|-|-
CASSLTGSDYTEAFF
TGTGCCAGCAGTTTAACAGGGTCGGATTACACTGAAGCTTTCTTT
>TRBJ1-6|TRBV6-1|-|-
CASSDKWPNSPLHF
TGTGCCAGCAGTGACAAATGGCCTAATTCACCCCTCCACTTT
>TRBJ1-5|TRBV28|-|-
CASNRGYSNQPQHF
TGTGCCAGCAATCGGGGGTATAGCAATCAGCCCCAGCATTTT
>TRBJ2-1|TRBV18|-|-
CASSPLRQNEQFF
TGTGCCAGCTCACCCCTAAGACAGAATGAGCAGTTCTTC
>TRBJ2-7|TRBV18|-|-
CASSRDGGGHSYEQYF
TGTGCCAGCTCACGGGATGGCGGGGGCCACTCCTACGAGCAGTACTTC
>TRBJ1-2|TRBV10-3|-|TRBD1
CAIRRNRDSNYGYTF
TGTGCCATCAGAAGAAACCGGGACAGCAACTATGGCTACACCTTC
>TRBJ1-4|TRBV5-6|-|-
CASSPLSGLANEKLFF
TGTGCCAGCAGTCCTTTGTCAGGGCTAGCTAATGAAAAACTGTTTTTT
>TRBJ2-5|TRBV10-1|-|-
CASSEAPERETQYF
TGCGCCAGCAGTGAGGCCCCAGAGAGGGAGACCCAGTACTTC
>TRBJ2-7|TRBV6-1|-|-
CASSEVFRQVAYEQYF
TGTGCCAGCAGTGAAGTTTTCCGACAGGTAGCCTACGAGCAGTACTTC
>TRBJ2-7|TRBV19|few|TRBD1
CASSRQGGQYEQYF
TGTGCCAGTAGTAGACAGGGGGGCCAGTACGAGCAGTACTTC
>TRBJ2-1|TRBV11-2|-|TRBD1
CASSLGDRNEQFF
TGTGCCAGCAGCTTAGGGGACAGAAATGAGCAGTTCTTC
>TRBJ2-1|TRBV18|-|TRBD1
CASSPNGQGVYNEQFF
TGTGCCAGCTCACCAAATGGACAGGGGGTCTACAATGAGCAGTTCTTC
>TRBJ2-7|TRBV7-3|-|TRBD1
CASSLSGQGGYEQYF
TGTGCCAGCAGCTTATCAGGACAGGGCGGATACGAGCAGTACTTC
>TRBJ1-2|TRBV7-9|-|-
CASTLHGYTF
TGTGCCAGCACCCTCCATGGCTACACCTTC
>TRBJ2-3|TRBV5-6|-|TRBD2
CASSLLSSGGADTQYF
TGTGCCAGCAGCTTGCTCTCTAGTGGGGGGGCAGATACGCAGTATTTT
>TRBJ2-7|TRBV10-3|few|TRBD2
CAISTGTSGYEQYF
TGTGCCATCAGTACCGGGACTAGCGGGTACGAGCAGTACTTC
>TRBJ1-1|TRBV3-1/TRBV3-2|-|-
CASSQDPIGEGAFF
TGTGCCAGCAGCCAAGATCCCATCGGGGAGGGAGCTTTCTTT
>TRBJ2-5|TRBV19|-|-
CASRSGTLTQETQYF
TGTGCCAGTAGATCCGGGACACTGACTCAAGAGACCCAGTACTTC
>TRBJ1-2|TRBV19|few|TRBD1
CASRGQTGDTNYGYTF
TGTGCCAGTAGGGGCCAGACAGGGGACACTAACTATGGCTACACCTTC
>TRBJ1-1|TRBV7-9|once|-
CASSYQDGGTEAFF
TGTGCCAGCAGCTACCAGGACGGGGGCACTGAAGCTTTCTTT
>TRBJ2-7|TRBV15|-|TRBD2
CATSLRTSGRSYEQYF
TGTGCCACCAGCCTTCGGACTAGCGGGCGCTCCTACGAGCAGTACTTC
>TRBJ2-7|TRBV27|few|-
CASSLSRQGGHEQYF
TGTGCCAGCAGTTTAAGTCGGCAGGGGGGCCACGAGCAGTACTTC
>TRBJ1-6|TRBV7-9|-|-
CASSPYRESPLHF
TGTGCCAGCAGCCCTTACAGGGAATCACCCCTCCACTTT
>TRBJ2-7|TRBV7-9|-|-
CASSRGYEQYF
TGTGCCAGCAGCAGAGGCTACGAGCAGTACTTC
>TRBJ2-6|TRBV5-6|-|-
CASSLFPGSGANVLTF
TGTGCCAGCAGCTTGTTCCCGGGCTCTGGGGCCAACGTCCTGACTTTC
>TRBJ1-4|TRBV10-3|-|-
CAISGATNEKLFF
TGTGCCATCTCAGGGGCAACTAATGAAAAACTGTTTTTT
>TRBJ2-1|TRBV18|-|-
CASAGVFNEQFF
TGTGCCAGCGCCGGGGTATTCAATGAGCAGTTCTTC
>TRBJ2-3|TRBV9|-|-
CASSASGDVSTDTQYF
TGTGCCAGCAGCGCCTCGGGGGATGTAAGCACAGATACGCAGTATTTT
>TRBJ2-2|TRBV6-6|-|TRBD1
CASSDRGGTGELFF
TGTGCCAGCAGTGACAGGGGGGGCACCGGGGAGCTGTTTTTT
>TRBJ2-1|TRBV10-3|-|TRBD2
CAITGGLASNEQFF
TGTGCCATCACGGGGGGACTAGCGTCCAATGAGCAGTTCTTC
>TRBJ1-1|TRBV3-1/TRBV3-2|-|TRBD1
CASSPNGAQQGRSEAFF
TGTGCCAGCAGCCCCAATGGTGCCCAACAGGGGCGGTCTGAAGCTTTCTTT
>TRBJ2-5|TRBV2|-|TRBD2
CASSPRTSGETQYF
TGTGCCAGCAGCCCCAGGACTAGCGGAGAGACCCAGTACTTC
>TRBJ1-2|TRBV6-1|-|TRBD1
CASSDLLGQGAFGYGYTF
TGTGCCAGCAGTGACCTATTGGGACAGGGGGCGTTTGGCTATGGCTACACCTTC
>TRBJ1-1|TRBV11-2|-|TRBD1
CASSSQTGGGTEAFF
TGTGCCAGCAGCTCCCAGACAGGGGGCGGCACTGAAGCTTTCTTT
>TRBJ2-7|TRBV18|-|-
CASSPPAQGGNEQYF
TGTGCCAGCTCACCACCGGCGCAGGGTGGGAACGAGCAGTACTTC
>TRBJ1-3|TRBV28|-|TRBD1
CAILSGQNRNTIYF
TGTGCCATTCTTTCGGGACAGAATAGAAACACCATATATTTT
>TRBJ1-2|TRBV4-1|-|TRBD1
CASSQPGQGGGYTF
TGCGCCAGCAGCCAACCGGGACAGGGTGGCGGCTACACCTTC
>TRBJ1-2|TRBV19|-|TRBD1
CASSMGSGQGGDYGYTF
TGTGCCAGTAGTATGGGGTCGGGACAGGGGGGAGACTATGGCTACACCTTC
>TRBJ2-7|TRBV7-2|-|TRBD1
CASSLAAGQGYEQYF
TGTGCCAGCAGCTTAGCAGCGGGACAGGGATACGAGCAGTACTTC
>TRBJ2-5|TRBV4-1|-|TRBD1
CASSQQTGLQETQYF
TGCGCCAGCAGCCAACAGACAGGGTTACAAGAGACCCAGTACTTC
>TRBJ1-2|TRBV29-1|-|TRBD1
CSARDRGLTGYTF
TGCAGCGCCCGGGACAGGGGGCTCACTGGCTACACCTTC
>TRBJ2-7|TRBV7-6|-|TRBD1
CASSSGGQTLNEQYF
TGTGCCAGCAGCTCAGGGGGACAGACCCTTAACGAGCAGTACTTC
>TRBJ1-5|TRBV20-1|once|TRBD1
CSASNAGGRNQPQHF
TGCAGTGCTAGTAACGCAGGGGGTCGCAATCAGCCCCAGCATTTT
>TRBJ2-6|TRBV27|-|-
CASSRMFPSSGANVLTF
TGTGCCAGCAGTCGGATGTTCCCTAGCTCTGGGGCCAACGTCCTGACTTTC
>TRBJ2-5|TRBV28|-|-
CASSPYQETQYF
TGTGCCAGCAGTCCATACCAAGAGACCCAGTACTTC
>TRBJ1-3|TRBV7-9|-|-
CASSHGGDSSGNTIYF
TGTGCCAGCAGCCACGGAGGGGATTCCTCTGGAAACACCATATATTTT
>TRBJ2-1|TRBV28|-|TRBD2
CASSPSIAGGMAYNEQFF
TGTGCCAGCAGTCCCTCGATAGCGGGAGGCATGGCCTACAATGAGCAGTTCTTC
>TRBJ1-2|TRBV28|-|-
CASSGKLGYGYTF
TGTGCCAGCAGCGGGAAGCTAGGCTATGGCTACACCTTC